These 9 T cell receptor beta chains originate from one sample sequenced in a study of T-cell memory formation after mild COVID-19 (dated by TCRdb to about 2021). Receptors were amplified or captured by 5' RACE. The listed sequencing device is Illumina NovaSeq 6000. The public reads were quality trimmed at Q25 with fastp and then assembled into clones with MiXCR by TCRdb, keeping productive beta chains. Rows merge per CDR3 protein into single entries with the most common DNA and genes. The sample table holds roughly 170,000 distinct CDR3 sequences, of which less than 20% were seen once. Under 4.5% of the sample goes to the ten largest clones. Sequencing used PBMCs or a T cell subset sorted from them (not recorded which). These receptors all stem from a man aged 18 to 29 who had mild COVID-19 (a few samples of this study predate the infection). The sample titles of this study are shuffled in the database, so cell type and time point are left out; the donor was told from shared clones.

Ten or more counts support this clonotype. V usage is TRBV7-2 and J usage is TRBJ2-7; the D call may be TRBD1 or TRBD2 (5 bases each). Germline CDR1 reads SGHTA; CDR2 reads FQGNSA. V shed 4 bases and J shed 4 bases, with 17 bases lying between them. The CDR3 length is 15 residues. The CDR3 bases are TGTGCCAGCAGCTCCCCGGACATCGGAGGTTACGAGCAGTACTTC. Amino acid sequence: CASSSPDIGGYEQYF.

The CDR3 loop is CASSLRLDQETQYF. For the CDR3, the DNA is TGCGCCAGCAGCTTGAGACTGGATCAAGAGACCCAGTACTTC. The chain recombines TRBV5-1 with TRBJ2-5; no clear D. Germline V lookup: CDR1 SGHRS, CDR2 YFSETQ. The V end was cut by 1 base, the J end by 2 bases, with 9 bases between. This CDR3 contains 14 residues.

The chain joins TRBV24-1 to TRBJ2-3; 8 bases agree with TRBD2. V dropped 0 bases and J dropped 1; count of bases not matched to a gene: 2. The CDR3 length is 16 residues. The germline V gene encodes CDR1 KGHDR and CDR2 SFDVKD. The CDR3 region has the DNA TGTGCCACCAGTGATTTGGGTAGCGGGGGCACAGATACGCAGTATTTT. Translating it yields CATSDLGSGGTDTQYF.

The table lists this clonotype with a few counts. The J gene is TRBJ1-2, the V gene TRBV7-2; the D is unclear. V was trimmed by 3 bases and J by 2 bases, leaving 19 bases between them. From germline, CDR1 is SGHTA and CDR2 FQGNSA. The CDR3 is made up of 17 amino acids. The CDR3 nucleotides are TGTGCCAGCAGCTTTCCTCGAGTATACGTCGGGAACTATGGCTACACCTTC. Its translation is CASSFPRVYVGNYGYTF.

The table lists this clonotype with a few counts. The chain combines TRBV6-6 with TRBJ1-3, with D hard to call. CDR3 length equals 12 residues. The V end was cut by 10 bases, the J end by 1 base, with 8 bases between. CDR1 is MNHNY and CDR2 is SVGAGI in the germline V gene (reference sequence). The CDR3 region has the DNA TGTGCCACCTTAAGTTCTGGAAACACCATATATTTT. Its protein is CATLSSGNTIYF.

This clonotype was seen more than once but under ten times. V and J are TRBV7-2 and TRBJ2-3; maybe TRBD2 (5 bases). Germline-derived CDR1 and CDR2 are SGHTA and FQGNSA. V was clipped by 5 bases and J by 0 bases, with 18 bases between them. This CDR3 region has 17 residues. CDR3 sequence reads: CASSPRSSGASTDTQYF. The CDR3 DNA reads TGTGCCAGCAGCCCACGGTCCAGCGGTGCTAGCACAGATACGCAGTATTTT.

The chain's CDR3 is CASSLIMVPTGTF. The DNA for the CDR3 is TGTGCCAGCAGCTTAATTATGGTCCCCACGGGCACCTTC. The chain is built from TRBV7-9 and TRBJ1-2; D is uncertain. V lost 2 bases and J 13 bases, leaving 17 bases between the germline ends. There are 13 residues in the CDR3. Germline CDR1 and CDR2: SEHNR and FQNEAQ (reference sequence).

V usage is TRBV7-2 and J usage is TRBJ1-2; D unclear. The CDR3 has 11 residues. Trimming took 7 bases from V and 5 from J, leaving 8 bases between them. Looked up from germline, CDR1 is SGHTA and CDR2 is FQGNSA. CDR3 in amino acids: CASNKGYGYTF. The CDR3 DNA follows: TGTGCCAGCAATAAGGGATATGGCTACACCTTC.

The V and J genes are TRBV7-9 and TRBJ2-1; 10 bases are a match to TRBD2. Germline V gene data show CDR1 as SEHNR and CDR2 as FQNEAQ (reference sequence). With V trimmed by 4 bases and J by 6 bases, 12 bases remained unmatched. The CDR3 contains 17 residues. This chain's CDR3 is CASSSRVGTSVSNEQFF. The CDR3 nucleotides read TGTGCCAGCAGCTCCAGGGTTGGGACTAGCGTCTCCAATGAGCAGTTCTTC. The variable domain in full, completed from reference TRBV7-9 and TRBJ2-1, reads DTGVSQNPRHKITKRGQNVTFRCDPISEHNRLYWYRQTLGQGPEFLTYFQNEAQLEKSRLLSDRFSAERPKGSFSTLEIQRTEQGDSAMYLCASSSRVGTSVSNEQFFGPGTRLTVL.